This T cell receptor (beta chain) was profiled in a study of long-term antiretroviral therapy in people with HIV. There were no participants with HIV treated outside the United States. The authors ran the immunoSEQ assay, v3.0, at survey level. Measured with immunoSEQ multiplex PCR; TCRdb has only the in-frame clones, and not every one. The sample includes roughly 20,000 clones, around 89% of them seen just once. The specimen comprised unsorted PBMCs, sampled 2.3 years after starting antiretroviral therapy. This receptor was obtained from a man aged 55 to 70 with HIV.

The CDR3 spells CASSDWTGQTFF. The DNA of the CDR3 is TGTGCCAGCAGTGATTGGACAGGGCAAACTTTCTTT. This chain joins TRBV2 and TRBJ1-1; TRBD1 matches at 8 bases. J was trimmed by 12 bases and V by 3 bases; bases with no gene match: 6. This CDR3 contains 12 residues. Germline assignment: CDR1 SNHLY and CDR2 FYNNEI.